Below, 21 T cell receptor beta chains from the same sample are listed, as sequenced in a study of OX40 agonist ivuxolimab in advanced cancers. This table comes from immunoSEQ multiplex PCR, and its TCRdb copy is limited to in-frame clones, with some not included. Of about 94,000 clones in the sample, around 91% are singletons; the top ten hold about 0.89%. The starting material was CD4+ or CD8+ T cells sorted from blood, obtained in a trial of the OX40 agonist ivuxolimab. All receptors derive from an adult with an advanced solid tumor such as melanoma, head and neck, liver or kidney cancer.

The chain has TRBV7-8 and TRBJ1-3; no reliable D call. The V gene's germline CDR1 is SGHVS and CDR2 FQNEAQ. V was shortened by 2 bases and J by 0 bases, with 17 bases between the two germline ends. The CDR3 has 18 residues. CDR3: CASSLRPPRVLSGNTIYF. The CDR3 nucleotides are TGTGCCAGCAGCTTACGACCCCCGCGGGTTCTCTCTGGAAACACCATATATTTT.

This chain links TRBV19 with TRBJ1-3; no clear D gene. Per germline, CDR1 LNHDA and CDR2 SQIVND (reference sequence). Trimming removed 8 bases at V and 4 bases at J, with 12 bases between. The CDR3 is 13 residues long. CDR3 loop: CASRVGSGNTIYF. The CDR3 bases are TGTGCCAGTCGGGTCGGGTCCGGAAACACCATATATTTT.

This rearrangement joins TRBV9 to TRBJ2-5, with 8 bases lining up with TRBD2. The CDR3 extends over 15 amino acids. Germline loops: CDR1 SGDLS, CDR2 YYNGEE. The junction had 2 bases not matched to a gene; V was cut back by 1 base and J by 0 bases. CDR3 sequence: CASSVLAGHQETQYF. The CDR3 DNA sequence: TGTGCCAGCAGCGTACTAGCGGGTCACCAAGAGACCCAGTACTTC.

J is TRBJ1-6 and V is TRBV5-6, with TRBD1 matching 8 bases. The CDR3 runs to 14 residues. Looked up from germline, CDR1 is SGHDT and CDR2 is YYEEEE. Unmatched junction bases numbered 7, after V lost 6 bases and J lost 8 bases. CDR3 residues: CASTVGQGDSPLHF. In nucleotides, the CDR3 is TGTGCCAGCACCGTAGGACAGGGAGATTCACCCCTCCACTTT.

The gene calls are TRBV4-2 and TRBJ2-1; 8 bases align to TRBD1. CDR1 LGHNA and CDR2 YNFKEQ come from the germline V gene. V gave up 0 bases and J gave up 16 bases; unmatched junction bases: 17. CDR3 size: 16 residues. The CDR3 DNA sequence: TGTGCCAGCAGCCAAGATTCGAACAGGGGGACAATGAGGCAATTCTTC. Residues: CASSQDSNRGTMRQFF.

The chain uses TRBV7-2 and TRBJ2-1, with D possibly being TRBD2 (5 bases). The CDR3 is made up of 15 amino acids. Germline-derived CDR1 and CDR2 are SGHTA and FQGNSA. V was trimmed by 3 bases and J by 0 bases, leaving 9 bases between them. CDR3 region: CASSLVATSYNEQFF. CDR3 in DNA: TGTGCCAGCAGCTTGGTAGCGACCTCCTACAATGAGCAGTTCTTC.

This clone appeared once. J is TRBJ2-5 and V is TRBV6-5, with TRBD1 identical over 8 bases. The CDR3 totals 14 residues. With V trimmed by 4 bases and J by 5 bases, 6 bases remained unmatched. Germline CDR1 is MNHEY and CDR2 is SVGAGI. The CDR3: CASSSDRVRETQYF. DNA for the CDR3: TGTGCCAGCAGTTCGGACAGGGTGCGGGAGACCCAGTACTTC.

The rearrangement links TRBV23-1 to TRBJ1-2; 7 bases are shared with TRBD1. TRBV23-1 is an ORF; its function is uncertain. CDR3 size: 19 residues. The V segment lost 3 bases and the J segment 4 bases; nucleotides outside the gene matches: 20. The CDR3 region has the DNA TGCGCCAGCAGTCACCACGGGGGGGTTAGACAGGGTTTTTCCTATGGCTACACCTTC. This encodes CASSHHGGVRQGFSYGYTF.

The chain has TRBV7-9 and TRBJ1-4; a possible D gene is TRBD1 (5 bases). The V end lost 4 bases, the J end lost 8 bases, and 14 bases lay between the germline ends. The CDR3 runs to 14 residues. Germline loops: CDR1 SEHNR, CDR2 FQNEAQ (reference sequence). The CDR3 DNA is TGTGCCAGCAGCTCTACGGGGGTGGGCGAAAAACTGTTTTTT. This codes for CASSSTGVGEKLFF.

This chain connects TRBV7-2 to TRBJ1-5, with D perhaps TRBD1 (6 bases). Trimming shortened V by 1 base and J by 5 bases, and 12 bases separated the two germline ends. The CDR3 consists of 15 residues. Germline-derived CDR1 and CDR2 are SGHTA and FQGNSA. In nucleotides, the CDR3 is TGTGCCAGCAGCTTAGATTCAGGGGAGCATCAGCCCCAGCATTTT. It translates to CASSLDSGEHQPQHF.

The J gene is TRBJ2-7, the V gene TRBV29-1; either TRBD1 or TRBD2 may fit D (6 bases each). Trimming left V 8 bases short and J 2 bases short, with 25 bases between. There are 16 residues in the CDR3. CDR1 SQVTM and CDR2 ANQGSEA come from the germline V gene. The CDR3 bases are TGCAGCACCCGAGGCGGGGCAGCCGAGGGGGCCTACGAGCAGTACTTC. Its protein is CSTRGGAAEGAYEQYF.

This chain connects TRBV18 to TRBJ1-3, with D tentatively TRBD1 (5 bases). CDR3 length: 15 amino acids. The germline gives CDR1 KGHSH, CDR2 LQKENI. V was pared by 2 bases and J by 6 bases, with 14 bases between. For the CDR3, the DNA is TGTGCCAGCTCACCATCTAAGGCGGGGGTAAACACCATATATTTT. This encodes CASSPSKAGVNTIYF.

The V and J genes are TRBV10-3 and TRBJ1-5; 8 bases agree with TRBD1. The CDR3 is made up of 13 amino acids. The V segment lost 10 bases and the J segment 1 base; nucleotides outside the gene matches: 3. Germline V gene sequence: CDR1 ENHRY, CDR2 SYGVKD. The CDR3: CASTGGSNQPQHF. In DNA, the CDR3 is TGTGCCAGTACAGGGGGGAGCAATCAGCCCCAGCATTTT.

This clone was counted a single time. The chain recombines TRBV2 with TRBJ1-5; 7 nucleotides agree with TRBD1. The CDR3 loop spans 16 amino acids. The V gene's germline CDR1 is SNHLY and CDR2 FYNNEI. With 5 bases clipped from V and 5 bases from J, the junction kept 12 bases outside the gene matches. The CDR3 nucleotides read TGTGCCAGCAGTCCCGGACAGGCGAGAGGGCATCAGCCCCAGCATTTT. Protein product: CASSPGQARGHQPQHF.

The chain carries TRBV7-9 and TRBJ2-4, with TRBD2 as a possible D gene (5 bases). The length of the CDR3 is 16 residues. Germline values: CDR1 SEHNR, CDR2 FQNEAQ (reference sequence). Trimming took 1 base from V and 0 from J, leaving 10 bases between them. The CDR3 spells CASSLGAGLAKNIQYF. The CDR3 DNA reads as TGTGCCAGCAGCTTAGGGGCGGGCCTAGCCAAAAACATTCAGTACTTC.

The J gene is TRBJ1-2, the V gene TRBV6-4; maybe TRBD1 (6 bases). Trimming stripped 0 bases from V and 4 bases from J, with 6 bases between. CDR1 and CDR2 (germline): MRHNA, SNTAGT. The CDR3 runs 13 residues. CDR3 coding DNA: TGTGCCAGCAGTGACTCGACAGGCTATGGCTACACCTTC. This gives the protein CASSDSTGYGYTF.

V usage is TRBV7-9 and J usage is TRBJ2-7; 9 nucleotides agree with TRBD2. The CDR3 sequence is 17 residues long. Germline lookup yields CDR1 SEHNR and CDR2 FQNEAQ (reference sequence). Losses at the gene ends were 2 bases for V and 4 bases for J; bases not matched to a gene: 12. The CDR3 region has the DNA TGTGCCAGCAGCTTATGGGGTGGTAGCGGGAGTGCTTACGAGCAGTACTTC. Translated: CASSLWGGSGSAYEQYF.

The V call is TRBV29-1, the J call TRBJ1-2; D unclear. Between the trimmed V and J ends, which lost 1 base and 4 bases, there was a span of 10 bases. CDR3 length equals 13 residues. Germline V gene data show CDR1 as SQVTM and CDR2 as ANQGSEA. The CDR3 DNA sequence: TGCAGCGTTGAAGGAAGGGAAACCTATGGCTACACCTTC. Its translation: CSVEGRETYGYTF.

J is TRBJ2-7 and V is TRBV7-2, with 10 bases fitting TRBD2. The V gene's germline CDR1 is SGHTA and CDR2 FQGNSA. The V and J ends lost 7 bases and 7 bases, in that order; junction bases with no gene match: 13. The length of the CDR3 is 15 residues. CDR3 coding DNA: TGTGCCAGCAACTACACCGTGACTAGCGGGCCGGAGCAGTACTTC. It translates to CASNYTVTSGPEQYF.

The chain recombines TRBV27 with TRBJ1-4; TRBD1 aligns across 8 bases. Unmatched junction bases numbered 10, after V lost 5 bases and J lost 8 bases. This CDR3 spans 15 amino acids. CDR1 is MNHEY, CDR2 SMNVEV, per germline (reference sequence). CDR3 in amino acids: CASSMRQGREEKLFF. In DNA form, the CDR3 reads TGTGCCAGCAGTATGCGACAGGGGCGGGAGGAAAAACTGTTTTTT. The full variable domain, completed using reference TRBV27 and TRBJ1-4, is EAQVTQNPRYLITVTGKKLTVTCSQNMNHEYMSWYRQDPGLGLRQIYYSMNVEVTDKGDVPEGYKVSRKEKRNFPLILESPSPNQTSLYFCASSMRQGREEKLFFGSGTQLSVL.

This chain joins TRBV4-2 and TRBJ2-7; 8 bases map to TRBD1. This CDR3 comprises 18 residues. Germline trimming cut 0 bases from V and 3 bases from J; bases unmatched to any gene: 13. Germline-derived CDR1 and CDR2 are LGHNA and YNFKEQ. The CDR3 nucleotides read TGTGCCAGCAGCCAAGATCAGGGGGCTTGGAACCAAATCTACGAGCAGTACTTC. This sequence encodes CASSQDQGAWNQIYEQYF.